This T cell receptor (beta chain) was recovered during a study of cytomegalovirus exposure and HLA in healthy donors. This clone was counted between two and nine times. This table comes from immunoSEQ multiplex PCR, and its TCRdb copy is limited to in-frame clones, with some not included. Of about 360,000 clones in the sample, 86% were seen once. The CDR3 contains 14 residues. CDR1 and CDR2 (germline): LNHDA, SQIVND (reference sequence). The ends lost 4 bases at V and 5 bases at J; junction bases unmatched: 6. V usage is TRBV19 and J usage is TRBJ1-1; 8 positions agree with TRBD1. The receptor comes from a woman between 18 and 30 years old in good health and CMV-seronegative. The sequenced sample was PBMCs. The CDR3 sequence: CASSTPGGATEAFF. Here the CDR3 DNA reads TGTGCCAGTAGTACCCCAGGGGGCGCGACTGAAGCTTTCTTT.